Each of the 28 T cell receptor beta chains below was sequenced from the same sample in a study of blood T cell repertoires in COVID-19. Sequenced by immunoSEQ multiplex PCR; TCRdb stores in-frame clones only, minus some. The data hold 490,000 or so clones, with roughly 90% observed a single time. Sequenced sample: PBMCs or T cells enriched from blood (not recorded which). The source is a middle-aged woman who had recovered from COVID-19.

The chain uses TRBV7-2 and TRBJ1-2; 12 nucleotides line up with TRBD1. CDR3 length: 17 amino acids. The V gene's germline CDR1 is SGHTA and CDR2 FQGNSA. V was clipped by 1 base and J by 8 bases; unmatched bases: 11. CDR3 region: CASSLVPRDRGPLGYTF. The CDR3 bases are TGTGCCAGCAGCTTAGTACCCAGGGACAGGGGGCCGTTGGGCTACACCTTC.

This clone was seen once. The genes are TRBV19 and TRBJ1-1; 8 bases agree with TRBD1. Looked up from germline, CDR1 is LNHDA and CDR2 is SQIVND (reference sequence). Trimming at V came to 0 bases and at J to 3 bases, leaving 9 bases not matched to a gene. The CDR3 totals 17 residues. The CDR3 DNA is TGTGCCAGTAGTATAGACCAATCGACAGGGGCGGACACTGAAGCTTTCTTT. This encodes CASSIDQSTGADTEAFF.

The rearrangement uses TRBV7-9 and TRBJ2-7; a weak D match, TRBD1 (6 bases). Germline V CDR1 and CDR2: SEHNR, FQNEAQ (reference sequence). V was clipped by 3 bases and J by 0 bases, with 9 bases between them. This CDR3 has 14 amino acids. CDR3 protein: CASSFDRSSYEQYF. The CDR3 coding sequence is TGTGCCAGCAGCTTCGACAGGAGCTCCTACGAGCAGTACTTC.

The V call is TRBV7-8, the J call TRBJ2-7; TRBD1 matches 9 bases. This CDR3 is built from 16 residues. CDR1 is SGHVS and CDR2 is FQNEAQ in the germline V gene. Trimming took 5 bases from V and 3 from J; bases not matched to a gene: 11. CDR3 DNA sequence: TGTGCCAGCAGCATCTCTACGGGACAGGGCTTCTACGAGCAGTACTTC. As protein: CASSISTGQGFYEQYF.

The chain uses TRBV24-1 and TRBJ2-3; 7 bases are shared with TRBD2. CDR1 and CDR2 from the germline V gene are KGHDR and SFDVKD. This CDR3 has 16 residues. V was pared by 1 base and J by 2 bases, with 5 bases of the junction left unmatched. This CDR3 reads CATSDFAGDYTDTQYF. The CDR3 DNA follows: TGTGCCACCAGTGATTTCGCGGGGGATTACACAGATACGCAGTATTTT.

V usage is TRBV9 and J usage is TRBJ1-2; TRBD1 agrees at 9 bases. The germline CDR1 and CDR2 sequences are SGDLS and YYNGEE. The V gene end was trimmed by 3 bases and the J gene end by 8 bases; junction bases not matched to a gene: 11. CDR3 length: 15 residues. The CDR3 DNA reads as TGTGCCAGCAGCGCGGTTGACAGGGGGAGTCGGGGCTACACCTTC. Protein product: CASSAVDRGSRGYTF.

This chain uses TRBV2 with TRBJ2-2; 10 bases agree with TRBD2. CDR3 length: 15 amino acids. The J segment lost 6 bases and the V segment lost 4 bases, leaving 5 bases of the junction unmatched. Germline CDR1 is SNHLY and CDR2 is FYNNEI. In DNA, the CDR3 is TGTGCCAGCAGTGTCCTAGCGGGAGAGGCCGGGGAGCTGTTTTTT. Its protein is CASSVLAGEAGELFF.

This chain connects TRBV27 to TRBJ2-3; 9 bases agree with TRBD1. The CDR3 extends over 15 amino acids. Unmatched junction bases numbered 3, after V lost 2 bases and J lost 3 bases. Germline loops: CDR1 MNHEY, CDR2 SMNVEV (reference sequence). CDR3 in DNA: TGTGCCAGCAGTTTAGACAGGGGGTCGACAGATACGCAGTATTTT. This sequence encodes CASSLDRGSTDTQYF.

CDR3 protein: CASSLDYSDGYTF. CDR3 sequence (DNA): TGCGCCAGCAGCTTAGACTATTCTGATGGCTACACCTTC. The V call is TRBV5-1, the J call TRBJ1-2; D not resolved. V was shortened by 2 bases and J by 6 bases, with 11 bases between the two germline ends. The CDR3 has 13 residues. Germline lookup yields CDR1 SGHRS and CDR2 YFSETQ.

This chain's CDR3 is CASSRGGNYGYTF. The CDR3 nucleotides are TGTGCCAGCAGTAGAGGCGGTAACTATGGCTACACCTTC. The chain carries TRBV25-1 and TRBJ1-2; D remains ambiguous. CDR3 length: 13 residues. The V gene's germline CDR1 is MGHDK and CDR2 SYGVNS. Trimming removed 5 bases from V and 1 base from J, with 8 bases in between.

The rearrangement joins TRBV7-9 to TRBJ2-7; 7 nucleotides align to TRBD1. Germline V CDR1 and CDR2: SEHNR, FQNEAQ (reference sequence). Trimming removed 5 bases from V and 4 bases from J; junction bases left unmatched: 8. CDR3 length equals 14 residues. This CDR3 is CASSPRDSNYEQYF. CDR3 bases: TGTGCCAGCAGCCCTCGGGACAGCAATTACGAGCAGTACTTC.

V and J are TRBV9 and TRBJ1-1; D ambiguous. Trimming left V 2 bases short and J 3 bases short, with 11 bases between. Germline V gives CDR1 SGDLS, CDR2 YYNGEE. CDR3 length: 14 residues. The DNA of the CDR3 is TGTGCCAGCAGCGTTGGATCCCGGGACACTGAAGCTTTCTTT. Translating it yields CASSVGSRDTEAFF.

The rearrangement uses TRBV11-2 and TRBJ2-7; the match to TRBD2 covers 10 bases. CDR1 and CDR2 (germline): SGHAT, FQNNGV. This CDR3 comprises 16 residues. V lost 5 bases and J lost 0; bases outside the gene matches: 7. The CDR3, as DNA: TGTGCCAGCAGCCCCCGACTAGCGGGCCTCTCCTACGAGCAGTACTTC. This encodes CASSPRLAGLSYEQYF.

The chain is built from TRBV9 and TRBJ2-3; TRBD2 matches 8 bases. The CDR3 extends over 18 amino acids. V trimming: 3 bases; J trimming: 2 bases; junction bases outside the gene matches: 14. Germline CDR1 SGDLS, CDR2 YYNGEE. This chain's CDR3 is CASSAETSDRHPTDTQYF. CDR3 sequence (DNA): TGTGCCAGCAGCGCAGAGACTAGCGACCGTCACCCCACAGATACGCAGTATTTT.

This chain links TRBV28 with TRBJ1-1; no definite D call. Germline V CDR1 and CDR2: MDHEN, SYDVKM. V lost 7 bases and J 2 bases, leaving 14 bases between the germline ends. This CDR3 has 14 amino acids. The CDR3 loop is CASTRTILNTEAFF. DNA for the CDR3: TGTGCCAGCACCCGGACTATCCTTAACACTGAAGCTTTCTTT.

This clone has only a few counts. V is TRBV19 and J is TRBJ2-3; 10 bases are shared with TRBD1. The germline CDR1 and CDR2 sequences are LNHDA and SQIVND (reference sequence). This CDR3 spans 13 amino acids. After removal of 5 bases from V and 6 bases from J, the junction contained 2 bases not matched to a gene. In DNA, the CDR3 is TGTGCCAGTAGTTGGACAGGGGGGGATACGCAGTATTTT. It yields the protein CASSWTGGDTQYF.

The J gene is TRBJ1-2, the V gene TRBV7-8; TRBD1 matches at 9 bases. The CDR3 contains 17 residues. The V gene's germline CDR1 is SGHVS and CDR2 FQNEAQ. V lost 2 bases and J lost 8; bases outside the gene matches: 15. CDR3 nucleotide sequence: TGTGCCAGCAGCTTATCGCCAGTACAGGGGGCGCGTCGAGGCTACACCTTC. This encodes CASSLSPVQGARRGYTF.

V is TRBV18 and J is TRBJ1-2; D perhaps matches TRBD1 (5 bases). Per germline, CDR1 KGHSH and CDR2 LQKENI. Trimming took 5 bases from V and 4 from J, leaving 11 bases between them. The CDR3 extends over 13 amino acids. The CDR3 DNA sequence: TGTGCCAGCTCAACAAGCGGGACCTATGGCTACACCTTC. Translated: CASSTSGTYGYTF. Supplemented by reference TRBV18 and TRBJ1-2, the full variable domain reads NAGVMQNPRHLVRRRGQEARLRCSPMKGHSHVYWYRQLPEEGLKFMVYLQKENIIDESGMPKERFSAEFPKEGPSILRIQQVVRGDSAAYFCASSTSGTYGYTFGSGTRLTVV.

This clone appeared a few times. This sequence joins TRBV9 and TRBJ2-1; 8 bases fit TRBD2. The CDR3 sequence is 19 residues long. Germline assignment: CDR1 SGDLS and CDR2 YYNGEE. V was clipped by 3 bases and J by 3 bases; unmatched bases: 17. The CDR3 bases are TGTGCCAGCAGCGGCCGAGCGGGAGCTCATCCGGGGGGCTACAATGAGCAGTTCTTC. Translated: CASSGRAGAHPGGYNEQFF.

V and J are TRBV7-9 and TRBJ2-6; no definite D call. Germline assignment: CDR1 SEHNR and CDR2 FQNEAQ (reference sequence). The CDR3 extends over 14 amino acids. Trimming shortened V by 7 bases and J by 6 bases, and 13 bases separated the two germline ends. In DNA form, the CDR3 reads TGTGCCAGCACCAATGTAGGAGAGGCCAACGTCCTGACTTTC. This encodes CASTNVGEANVLTF.

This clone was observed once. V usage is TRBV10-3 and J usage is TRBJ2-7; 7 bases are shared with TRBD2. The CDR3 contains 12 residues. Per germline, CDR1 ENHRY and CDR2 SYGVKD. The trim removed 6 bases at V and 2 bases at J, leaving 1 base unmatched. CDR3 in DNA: TGTGCCATCAGCCGGGAGGCCTACGAGCAGTACTTC. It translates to CAISREAYEQYF.

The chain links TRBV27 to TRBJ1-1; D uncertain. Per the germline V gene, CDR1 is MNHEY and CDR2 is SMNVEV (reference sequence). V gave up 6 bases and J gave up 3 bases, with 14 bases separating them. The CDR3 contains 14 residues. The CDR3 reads CASSNRETYTEAFF. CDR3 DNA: TGTGCCAGCAGCAACCGGGAAACGTACACTGAAGCTTTCTTT.

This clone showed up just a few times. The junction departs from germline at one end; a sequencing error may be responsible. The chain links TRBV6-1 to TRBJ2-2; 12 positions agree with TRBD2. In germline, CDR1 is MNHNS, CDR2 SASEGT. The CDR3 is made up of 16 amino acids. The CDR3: CASSEGLAGIAGELFF. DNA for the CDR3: TGTGCCAGCAGCGAAGGACTAGCGGGAATCGCCGGGGAGCTGTTTTTT.

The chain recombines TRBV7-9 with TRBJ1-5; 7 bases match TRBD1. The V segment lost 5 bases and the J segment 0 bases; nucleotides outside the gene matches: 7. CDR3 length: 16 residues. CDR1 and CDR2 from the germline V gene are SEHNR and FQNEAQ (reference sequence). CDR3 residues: CASSGRDRYSNQPQHF. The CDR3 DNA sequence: TGTGCCAGCAGCGGACGGGACAGATATAGCAATCAGCCCCAGCATTTT.

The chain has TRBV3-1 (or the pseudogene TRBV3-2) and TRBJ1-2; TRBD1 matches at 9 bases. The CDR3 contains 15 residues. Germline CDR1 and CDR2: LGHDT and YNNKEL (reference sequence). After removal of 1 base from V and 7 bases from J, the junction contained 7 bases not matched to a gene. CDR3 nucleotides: TGTGCCAGCAGCCAAGGAACCCACAGGGGGCTTGGCTACACCTTC. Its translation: CASSQGTHRGLGYTF.

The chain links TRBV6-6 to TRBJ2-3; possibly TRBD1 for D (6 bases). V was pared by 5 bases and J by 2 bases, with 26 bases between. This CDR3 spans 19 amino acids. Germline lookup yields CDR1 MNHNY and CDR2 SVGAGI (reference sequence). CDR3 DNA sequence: TGTGCCAGCAGTCCGCAACTGACGGCTCTCAGGGGCTACACAGATACGCAGTATTTT. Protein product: CASSPQLTALRGYTDTQYF.

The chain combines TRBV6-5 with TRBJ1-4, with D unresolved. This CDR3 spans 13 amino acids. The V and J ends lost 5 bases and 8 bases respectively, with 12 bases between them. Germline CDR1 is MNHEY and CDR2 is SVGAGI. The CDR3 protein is CASSLRDGEKLFF. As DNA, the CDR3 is TGTGCCAGCAGTCTCCGGGATGGGGAAAAACTGTTTTTT.

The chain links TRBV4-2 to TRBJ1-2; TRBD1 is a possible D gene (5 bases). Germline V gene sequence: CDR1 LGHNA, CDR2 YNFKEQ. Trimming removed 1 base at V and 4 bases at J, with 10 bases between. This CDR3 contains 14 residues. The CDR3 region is CASSQVGGVYGYTF. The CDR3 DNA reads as TGTGCCAGCAGCCAAGTCGGGGGGGTCTATGGCTACACCTTC.